Sequencing of this T cell receptor beta chain was carried out in a study of Graves' ophthalmopathy and Graves' hyperthyroidism. A word on this clonotype: Its target is not known. At one boundary the junction diverges from the germline segment, which might be a read error.

Study outcomes and limitations: Stable hyperthyroidism and ophthalmopathy were told apart by a 13-signature model, which achieved approximately 87% sensitivity and over 65% specificity. Detected in blood as well were most expanded thyroid clonotypes with frequency above 0.001.

RNA transcripts were the template, and TCR beta CDR3 regions were amplified from them. An opening RT-PCR round employed HTBI primers and preceded a second-round multiplex PCR. Using its own MiXCR run on the multiplex PCR reads, TCRdb lists one record per CDR3 protein. The sample shows hundreds of thousands of distinct CDR3 sequences, 35% to 45% of them seen only once. The germline V gene has CDR1 ENHRY and CDR2 SYGVKD. The CDR3 runs 13 residues. With a duration under 3 months, ophthalmopathy in the donors showed moderate-to-severe activity, CAS ≥3 and NOSPECS ≥4. Additional autoimmune diseases, uncontrolled infections, pregnancy or lactation disqualified patients.

The V gene is TRBV10-3, the J gene TRBJ1-1; D uncertain. This clonotype was sampled from an adult man with Graves' ophthalmopathy. Sequenced sample: peripheral blood. CDR3 sequence reads: CASSAALNTEAFF. The CDR3 nucleotides are TGTGCCAGCAGTGCAGCTTTGAACACTGAAGCTTTCTTT.